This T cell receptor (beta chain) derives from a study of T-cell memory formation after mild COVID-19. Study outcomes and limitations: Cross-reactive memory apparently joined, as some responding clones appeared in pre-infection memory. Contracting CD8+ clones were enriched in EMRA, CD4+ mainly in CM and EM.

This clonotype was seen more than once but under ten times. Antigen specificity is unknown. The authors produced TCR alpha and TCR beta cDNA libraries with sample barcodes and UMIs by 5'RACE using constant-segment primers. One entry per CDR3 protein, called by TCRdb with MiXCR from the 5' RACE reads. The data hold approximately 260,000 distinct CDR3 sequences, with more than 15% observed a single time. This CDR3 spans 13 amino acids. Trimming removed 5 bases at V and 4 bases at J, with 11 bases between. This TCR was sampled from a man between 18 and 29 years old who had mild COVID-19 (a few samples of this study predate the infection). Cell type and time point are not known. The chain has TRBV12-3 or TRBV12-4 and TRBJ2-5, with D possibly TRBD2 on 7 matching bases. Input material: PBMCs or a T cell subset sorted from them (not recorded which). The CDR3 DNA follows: TGTGCCAGCAGTGGGGGGGCTTTAGAGACCCAGTACTTC. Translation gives CASSGGALETQYF.